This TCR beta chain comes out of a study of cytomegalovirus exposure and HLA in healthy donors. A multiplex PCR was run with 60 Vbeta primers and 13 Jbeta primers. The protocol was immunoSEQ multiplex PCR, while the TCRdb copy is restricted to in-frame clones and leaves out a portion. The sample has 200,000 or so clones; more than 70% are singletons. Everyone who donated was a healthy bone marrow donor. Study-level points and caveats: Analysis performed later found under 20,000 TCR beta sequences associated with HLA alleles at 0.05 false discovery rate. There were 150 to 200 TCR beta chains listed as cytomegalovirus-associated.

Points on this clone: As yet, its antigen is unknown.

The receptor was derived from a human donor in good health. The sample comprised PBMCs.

CDR3 sequence reads: CASRGGQPQHF. The CDR3 nucleotides read TGTGCCAGCAGGGGGGGTCAGCCCCAGCATTTT. The chain employs TRBV28 and TRBJ1-5; possible D gene TRBD1, 5 bases. The germline CDR1 and CDR2 sequences are MDHEN and SYDVKM. The CDR3 extends over 11 amino acids. Trimming cost V 6 bases and J 6 bases, with 6 bases left between them.